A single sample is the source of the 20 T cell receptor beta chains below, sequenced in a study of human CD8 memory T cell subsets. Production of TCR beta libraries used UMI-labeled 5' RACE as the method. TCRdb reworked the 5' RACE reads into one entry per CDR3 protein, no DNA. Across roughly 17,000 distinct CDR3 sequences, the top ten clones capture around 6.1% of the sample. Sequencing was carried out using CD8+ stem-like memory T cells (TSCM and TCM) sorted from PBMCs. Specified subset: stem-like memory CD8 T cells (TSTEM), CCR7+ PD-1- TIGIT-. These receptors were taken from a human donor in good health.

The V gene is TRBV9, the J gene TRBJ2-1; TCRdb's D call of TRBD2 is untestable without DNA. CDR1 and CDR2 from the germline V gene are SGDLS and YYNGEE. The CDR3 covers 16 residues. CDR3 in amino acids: CASSHQTSGQYNEQFF. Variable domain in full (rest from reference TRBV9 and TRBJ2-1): DSGVTQTPKHLITATGQRVTLRCSPRSGDLSVYWYQQSLDQGLQFLIQYYNGEERAKGNILERFSAQQFPDLHSELNLSSLELGDSALYFCASSHQTSGQYNEQFFGPGTRLTVL.

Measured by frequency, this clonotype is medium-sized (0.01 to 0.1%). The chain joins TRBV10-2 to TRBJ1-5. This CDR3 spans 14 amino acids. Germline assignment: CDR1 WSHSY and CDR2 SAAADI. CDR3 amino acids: CASSDSYSNQPQHF.

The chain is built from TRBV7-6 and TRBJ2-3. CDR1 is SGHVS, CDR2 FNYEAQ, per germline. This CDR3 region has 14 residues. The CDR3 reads CASSIKGLTDTQYF.

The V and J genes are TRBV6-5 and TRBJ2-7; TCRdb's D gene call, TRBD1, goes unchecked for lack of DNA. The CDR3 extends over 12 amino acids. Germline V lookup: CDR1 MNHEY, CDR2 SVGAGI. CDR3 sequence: CASKDLYYEQYF.

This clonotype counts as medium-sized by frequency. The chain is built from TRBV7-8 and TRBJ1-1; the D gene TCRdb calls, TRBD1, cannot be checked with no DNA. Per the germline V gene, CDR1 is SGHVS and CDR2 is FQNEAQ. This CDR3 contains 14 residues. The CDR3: CASSLGQPNTEAFF.

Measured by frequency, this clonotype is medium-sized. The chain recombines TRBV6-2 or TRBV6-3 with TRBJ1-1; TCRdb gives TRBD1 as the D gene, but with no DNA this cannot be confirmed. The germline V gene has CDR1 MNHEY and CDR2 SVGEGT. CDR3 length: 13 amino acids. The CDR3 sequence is CASSVQGAGGAFF.

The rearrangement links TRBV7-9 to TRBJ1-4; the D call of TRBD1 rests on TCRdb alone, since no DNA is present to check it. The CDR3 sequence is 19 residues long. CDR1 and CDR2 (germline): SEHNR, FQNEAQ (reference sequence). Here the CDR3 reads CASSLAGTGAGATNEKLFF. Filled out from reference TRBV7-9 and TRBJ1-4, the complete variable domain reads DTGVSQNPRHKITKRGQNVTFRCDPISEHNRLYWYRQTLGQGPEFLTYFQNEAQLEKSRLLSDRFSAERPKGSFSTLEIQRTEQGDSAMYLCASSLAGTGAGATNEKLFFGSGTQLSVL.

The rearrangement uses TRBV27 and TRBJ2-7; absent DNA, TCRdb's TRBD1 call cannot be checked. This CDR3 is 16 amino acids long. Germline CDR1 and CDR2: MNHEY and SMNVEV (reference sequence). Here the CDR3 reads CASSLKPGTASYEQYF.

This CDR3 is CASSYGRGGLIGYGYTF. The V and J genes are TRBV6-5 and TRBJ1-2; without DNA, the TCRdb call of TRBD1 cannot be checked. The CDR3 is 17 amino acids. Germline-derived CDR1 and CDR2 are MNHEY and SVGAGI.

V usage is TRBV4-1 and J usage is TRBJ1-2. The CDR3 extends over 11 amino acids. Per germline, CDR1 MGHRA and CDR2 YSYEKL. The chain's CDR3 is CASSQGGGYTF.

The CDR3 here is CASSPSGVDREKLFF. The chain has TRBV18 and TRBJ1-4. CDR3 length: 15 amino acids. Germline CDR1 reads KGHSH; CDR2 reads LQKENI. The whole variable domain, filled in from reference TRBV18 and TRBJ1-4, reads NAGVMQNPRHLVRRRGQEARLRCSPMKGHSHVYWYRQLPEEGLKFMVYLQKENIIDESGMPKERFSAEFPKEGPSILRIQQVVRGDSAAYFCASSPSGVDREKLFFGSGTQLSVL.

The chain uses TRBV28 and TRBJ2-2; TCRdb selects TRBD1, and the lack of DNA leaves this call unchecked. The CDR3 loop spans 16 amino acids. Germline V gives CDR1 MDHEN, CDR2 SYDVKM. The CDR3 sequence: CATASTRAVTAGELFF.

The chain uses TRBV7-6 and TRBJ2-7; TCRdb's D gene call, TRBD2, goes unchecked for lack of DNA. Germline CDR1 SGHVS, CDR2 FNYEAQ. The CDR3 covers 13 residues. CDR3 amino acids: CASSPGLSYEQYF.

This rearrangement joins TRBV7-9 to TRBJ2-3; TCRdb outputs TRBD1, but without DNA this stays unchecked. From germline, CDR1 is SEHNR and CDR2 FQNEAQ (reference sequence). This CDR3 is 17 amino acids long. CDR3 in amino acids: CASSLPTGGLEADTQYF.

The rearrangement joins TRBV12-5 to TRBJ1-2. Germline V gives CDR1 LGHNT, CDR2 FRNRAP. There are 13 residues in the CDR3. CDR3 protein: CASGLDERYGYTF.

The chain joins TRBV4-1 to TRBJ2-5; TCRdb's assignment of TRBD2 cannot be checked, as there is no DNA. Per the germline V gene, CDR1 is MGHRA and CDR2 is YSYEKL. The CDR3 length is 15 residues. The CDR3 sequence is CASSQEGTQRETQYF.

The CDR3 loop is CASSPYRGDYGYTF. This chain links TRBV7-2 with TRBJ1-2; as DNA is missing, the TRBD1 call by TCRdb cannot be tested. There are 14 residues in the CDR3. Germline values: CDR1 SGHTA, CDR2 FQGNSA. The variable domain in full, with the rest retrieved from reference TRBV7-2 and TRBJ1-2, is GAGVSQSPSNKVTEKGKDVELRCDPISGHTALYWYRQSLGQGLEFLIYFQGNSAPDKSGLPSDRFSAERTGGSVSTLTIQRTQQEDSAVYLCASSPYRGDYGYTFGSGTRLTVV.

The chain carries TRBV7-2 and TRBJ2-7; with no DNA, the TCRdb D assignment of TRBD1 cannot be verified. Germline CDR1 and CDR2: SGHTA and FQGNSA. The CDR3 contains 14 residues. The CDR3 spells CASSLGRGLDEQYF.

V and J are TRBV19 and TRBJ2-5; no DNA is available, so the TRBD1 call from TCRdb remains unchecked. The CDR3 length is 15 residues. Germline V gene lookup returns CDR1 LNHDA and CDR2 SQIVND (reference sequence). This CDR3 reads CASSIGAGGQETQYF.

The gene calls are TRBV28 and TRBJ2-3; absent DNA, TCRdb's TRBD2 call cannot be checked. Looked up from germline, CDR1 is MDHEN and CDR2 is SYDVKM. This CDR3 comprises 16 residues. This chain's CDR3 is CASSLGSGDFTDTQYF. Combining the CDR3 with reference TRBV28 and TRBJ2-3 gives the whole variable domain DVKVTQSSRYLVKRTGEKVFLECVQDMDHENMFWYRQDPGLGLRLIYFSYDVKMKEKGDIPEGYSVSREKKERFSLILESASTNQTSMYLCASSLGSGDFTDTQYFGPGTRLTVL.